These 28 T cell receptor beta chains originate from one sample sequenced in a study of blood T cell repertoires in COVID-19. Assay: immunoSEQ multiplex PCR; the TCRdb copy retains only in-frame clones and omits some. The sample shows around 60,000 clones, over 70% of them seen only once. Specimen: peripheral blood. These receptors were taken from a human donor in a cohort sampled during active COVID-19.

The chain uses TRBV7-6 and TRBJ2-3, with TRBD2 matching over 8 bases. CDR3 length: 15 residues. From germline, CDR1 is SGHVS and CDR2 FNYEAQ. The trim removed 5 bases at V and 0 bases at J, leaving 4 bases unmatched. The CDR3 nucleotides are TGTGCCAGCAGCCCTAGCGGGTCTAGCACAGATACGCAGTATTTT. It yields the protein CASSPSGSSTDTQYF.

The gene calls are TRBV7-2 and TRBJ1-6, with 7 bases that match TRBD1. V was pared by 1 base and J by 7 bases, with 1 base of the junction left unmatched. The germline V gene encodes CDR1 SGHTA and CDR2 FQGNSA. This CDR3 is 14 amino acids long. The CDR3 spells CASSLEGQNSPLHF. The CDR3 nucleotides are TGTGCCAGCAGCTTAGAGGGACAGAATTCACCCCTCCACTTT.

The table lists this clone with a count of one. The chain carries TRBV3-1 (or the pseudogene TRBV3-2) and TRBJ2-2, with D possibly being TRBD2 (6 bases). The length of the CDR3 is 15 residues. CDR1 and CDR2 (germline): LGHDT, YNNKEL (reference sequence). V lost 4 bases, J lost 4 bases, and 13 bases lay in between. The chain's CDR3 is CASSPGFGGTGELFF. The CDR3 nucleotides are TGTGCCAGCAGCCCTGGTTTCGGGGGCACCGGGGAGCTGTTTTTT.

The rearrangement uses TRBV9 and TRBJ2-4; 9 positions agree with TRBD1. CDR1 is SGDLS, CDR2 YYNGEE, per germline. Germline trimming cut 3 bases from V and 13 bases from J; bases unmatched to any gene: 11. The CDR3 is 14 amino acids. Written as DNA, the CDR3 is TGTGCCAGCAGCGGTGGGACAGGGAACGGAGTACAGTACTTC. Its protein product is CASSGGTGNGVQYF.

V usage is TRBV19 and J usage is TRBJ2-7, with 9 nucleotides matching TRBD2. The CDR3 spans 17 residues. Germline loops: CDR1 LNHDA, CDR2 SQIVND (reference sequence). V shed 5 bases, J shed 4 bases, and the junction held 15 bases outside the gene matches. The CDR3 is CASSPPGLAGTIYEQYF. The CDR3 DNA reads as TGTGCCAGTAGTCCCCCGGGGCTAGCGGGGACAATTTACGAGCAGTACTTC.

The V call is TRBV12-2, the J call TRBJ1-5; the table calls TRBD1, which could not be checked here. TRBV12-2 corresponds to a pseudogene. The CDR3 totals 19 residues. CDR3 region: CASRLAGGMRRTGDQPQHF. In nucleotides, the CDR3 is TGTGCAAGTCGCTTAGCGGGGGGTATGCGGAGGACAGGGGATCAGCCCCAGCATTTT.

In nucleotides, the CDR3 is TGTGCTAGTGGTTTGACCTCCCCCGGGACAGGCGGTGGCTACACCTTC. Residues: CASGLTSPGTGGGYTF. The V gene is TRBV12-5, the J gene TRBJ1-2; 8 nucleotides match TRBD1. Germline values: CDR1 LGHNT, CDR2 FRNRAP. The CDR3 sequence is 16 residues long. The trim removed 2 bases at V and 7 bases at J, leaving 12 bases unmatched.

This clone was counted ten times or more. Other nucleotide sequences in the sample specify the same CDR3. The chain carries TRBV4-2 and TRBJ2-1; 11 bases fit TRBD2. CDR1 is LGHNA and CDR2 is YNFKEQ in the germline V gene. The V gene end was trimmed by 1 base and the J gene end by 9 bases; junction bases not matched to a gene: 8. The CDR3 is 16 residues long. The CDR3 DNA reads as TGTGCCAGCAGCCAAGCCGGGACTAGCGGATCTGGTGAGCAGTTCTTC. Protein product: CASSQAGTSGSGEQFF.

This sequence joins TRBV28 and TRBJ2-3; 10 bases are shared with TRBD1. V was pared by 4 bases and J by 6 bases, with 13 bases of the junction left unmatched. This CDR3 is built from 17 residues. Germline CDR1 is MDHEN and CDR2 is SYDVKM. CDR3 amino acids: CASSSTRDRGRWDTQYF. The DNA for the CDR3 is TGTGCCAGCAGTTCCACAAGAGACAGGGGGCGTTGGGATACGCAGTATTTT.

The chain carries TRBV9 and TRBJ1-2; possibly TRBD1 for D (5 bases). The CDR3 spans 14 residues. The V end lost 3 bases, the J end lost 7 bases, and 16 bases lay between the germline ends. CDR1 and CDR2 from the germline V gene are SGDLS and YYNGEE. CDR3 sequence (DNA): TGTGCCAGCAGCGCCGGGTTACAGGAGGGTGGCTACACCTTC. Translation gives CASSAGLQEGGYTF.

The CDR3 DNA follows: TGTGCCAGCAGTGGACGCTCGGGAACTAAAAACATTCAGTACTTC. Translated, it gives CASSGRSGTKNIQYF. The chain uses TRBV2 and TRBJ2-4, with D possibly TRBD2 on 5 matching bases. Germline CDR1 reads SNHLY; CDR2 reads FYNNEI. V lost 4 bases, J lost 4 bases, and 14 bases lay in between. The CDR3 has 15 residues. Drawing the rest from reference TRBV2 and TRBJ2-4, the complete variable domain is EPEVTQTPSHQVTQMGQEVILRCVPISNHLYFYWYRQILGQKVEFLVSFYNNEISEKSEIFDDQFSVERPDGSNFTLKIRSTKLEDSAMYFCASSGRSGTKNIQYFGAGTRLSVL.

V and J are TRBV6-5 and TRBJ2-2; the match to TRBD1 covers 10 bases. This CDR3 spans 16 amino acids. With V trimmed by 2 bases and J by 5 bases, 5 bases remained unmatched. The germline V gene has CDR1 MNHEY and CDR2 SVGAGI. The CDR3 protein is CASSYTSDRGTGELFF. The DNA of the CDR3 is TGTGCCAGCAGTTACACCTCGGACAGGGGGACCGGGGAGCTGTTTTTT.

For this clone: This sequence may be a read error, since a much larger clone differs from it by one base. The J gene is TRBJ1-2, the V gene TRBV9; D is perhaps TRBD1 (6 bases). Germline V CDR1 and CDR2: SGDLS, YYNGEE. The CDR3 totals 15 residues. CDR3 loop: CASSVGQDSNYGYIF. In nucleotides, the CDR3 is TGTGCCAGCAGCGTAGGACAGGACTCTAACTATGGCTACATCTTC.

In the case of this clone: Other DNA sequences in this sample translate to the same CDR3. J is TRBJ2-7 and V is TRBV20-1, with 8 bases matching TRBD2. Looked up from germline, CDR1 is DFQATT and CDR2 is SNEGSKA (reference sequence). The CDR3 covers 11 residues. V lost 6 bases to trimming and J lost 5 bases; unmatched junction nucleotides: 3. Here the CDR3 reads CSATSGHEQYF. Here the CDR3 DNA reads TGCAGTGCCACTAGCGGTCACGAGCAGTACTTC.

This sequence joins TRBV7-9 and TRBJ1-1, with unresolved D. V was clipped by 4 bases and J by 0 bases, with 6 bases between them. CDR1 and CDR2 from the germline V gene are SEHNR and FQNEAQ (reference sequence). CDR3 length: 13 residues. The CDR3 here is CASSWRMNTEAFF. Here the CDR3 DNA reads TGTGCCAGCAGCTGGCGGATGAACACTGAAGCTTTCTTT.

V usage is TRBV6-5 and J usage is TRBJ1-3; 9 nucleotides agree with TRBD1. The CDR3 covers 13 residues. CDR1 is MNHEY and CDR2 is SVGAGI in the germline V gene. The junction had 3 bases not matched to a gene; V was cut back by 4 bases and J by 8 bases. Written as DNA, the CDR3 is TGTGCCAGCAGTTCCGACAGGGGGTACACCATATATTTT. Residues: CASSSDRGYTIYF.

This clone has only a few counts. V gene TRBV7-9 combines with J gene TRBJ2-7; possibly TRBD2 for D (5 bases). Germline-derived CDR1 and CDR2 are SEHNR and FQNEAQ (reference sequence). V was shortened by 5 bases and J by 4 bases, with 18 bases between the two germline ends. The CDR3 has 15 amino acids. CDR3 bases: TGTGCCAGCAGCCCCGACGGAGGTGGGGATTACGAGCAGTACTTC. Translation: CASSPDGGGDYEQYF.

The chain has TRBV28 and TRBJ1-2; D gene unclear. Looked up from germline, CDR1 is MDHEN and CDR2 is SYDVKM. V was cut by 2 bases and J by 4 bases, with 8 bases left in between. The CDR3 spans 13 residues. The CDR3 region is CASSLASAYGYTF. As DNA, the CDR3 is TGTGCCAGCAGTTTAGCCAGCGCCTATGGCTACACCTTC.

This chain connects TRBV10-3 to TRBJ1-1, with D tentatively TRBD1 (5 bases). V was trimmed by 7 bases and J by 2 bases, leaving 17 bases between them. Germline lookup yields CDR1 ENHRY and CDR2 SYGVKD. This CDR3 is built from 15 residues. In DNA form, the CDR3 reads TGTGCCATCACCGGGCAACTGACAGACAACACTGAAGCTTTCTTT. Translating gives CAITGQLTDNTEAFF.

The CDR3 nucleotides are TGTGCCAGTAGCTTGGGACACTCCTACGAGCAGTACTTC. Its translation: CASSLGHSYEQYF. The chain uses TRBV19 and TRBJ2-7; D possibly corresponds to TRBD1 (6 bases). The CDR3 loop spans 13 amino acids. Germline CDR1 is LNHDA and CDR2 is SQIVND (reference sequence). With 6 bases removed from V and 0 bases from J, the gap between germline ends came to 9 bases.

The chain recombines TRBV30 with TRBJ1-2, with D unresolved. Trimming stripped 0 bases from V and 7 bases from J, with 12 bases between. The CDR3 has 13 amino acids. The germline gives CDR1 GTSNPN, CDR2 SVGIG (reference sequence). The CDR3 reads CAWSVPPGVGYTF. DNA for the CDR3: TGTGCCTGGAGTGTACCCCCGGGAGTTGGCTACACCTTC.

The chain joins TRBV2 to TRBJ2-7; D is possibly TRBD1 (7 bases). From germline, CDR1 is SNHLY and CDR2 FYNNEI. Trimming left V 6 bases short and J 7 bases short, with 16 bases between. The CDR3 has 13 residues. CDR3: CASSQLQGREQYF. The CDR3 bases are TGTGCCAGCAGCCAATTACAGGGGAGGGAGCAGTACTTC. Full variable domain (remainder filled in from reference TRBV2 and TRBJ2-7): EPEVTQTPSHQVTQMGQEVILRCVPISNHLYFYWYRQILGQKVEFLVSFYNNEISEKSEIFDDQFSVERPDGSNFTLKIRSTKLEDSAMYFCASSQLQGREQYFGPGTRLTVT.

This clone was counted a single time. The CDR3 spells CSVEPGSGYTF. The CDR3 DNA follows: TGCAGCGTTGAACCCGGTTCGGGCTACACCTTC. The chain couples TRBV29-1 to TRBJ1-2; no definite D call. The CDR3 has 11 residues. In germline, CDR1 is SQVTM, CDR2 ANQGSEA. The V end lost 2 bases, the J end lost 8 bases, and 9 bases lay between the germline ends.

This clone was recorded once. The J gene is TRBJ2-7, the V gene TRBV10-3, with 9 nucleotides matching TRBD1. V dropped 3 bases and J dropped 5; count of bases not matched to a gene: 14. The germline V gene has CDR1 ENHRY and CDR2 SYGVKD. The CDR3 runs to 17 residues. The CDR3 sequence: CAISDTTSGTGSHEQYF. Here the CDR3 DNA reads TGTGCCATCAGTGATACCACTTCGGGGACAGGGTCCCACGAGCAGTACTTC.

This clone occurred a few times. CDR3 residues: CAAGGYEQYF. The CDR3 nucleotides are TGTGCCGCCGGCGGCTACGAGCAGTACTTC. The chain carries TRBV6-5 and TRBJ2-7; D ambiguous. Per germline, CDR1 MNHEY and CDR2 SVGAGI. The CDR3 extends over 10 amino acids. With 11 bases removed from V and 3 bases from J, the gap between germline ends came to 8 bases.

This clone was seen more than once but under ten times. The chain recombines TRBV19 with TRBJ2-1, with 7 bases fitting TRBD2. Germline CDR1 is LNHDA and CDR2 is SQIVND (reference sequence). Trimming cost V 5 bases and J 7 bases; bases outside gene matches: 5. This CDR3 spans 13 amino acids. CDR3 DNA: TGTGCCAGTAGTTACAGCGGGGCTAATGAGCAGTTCTTC. This sequence encodes CASSYSGANEQFF.

V gene TRBV3-1 (or the pseudogene TRBV3-2) combines with J gene TRBJ1-1; TRBD1 might be the D (5 bases). This CDR3 has 13 residues. Germline lookup yields CDR1 LGHDT and CDR2 YNNKEL (reference sequence). V was trimmed by 4 bases and J by 3 bases, leaving 9 bases between them. The CDR3 DNA reads as TGTGCCAGCAGCCCCATGGGGCACACTGAAGCTTTCTTT. Protein: CASSPMGHTEAFF.

The CDR3 DNA follows: TGTGCCAGCAGCTTAAGGTCGGCAGGGAACACTGAAGCTTTCTTT. Translation: CASSLRSAGNTEAFF. V is TRBV7-2 and J is TRBJ1-1; D gene unclear. CDR1 and CDR2 (germline): SGHTA, FQGNSA. There are 15 residues in the CDR3. The germline V and J ends were trimmed by 2 bases and 1 base, with 11 bases remaining between them. Supplemented by reference TRBV7-2 and TRBJ1-1, the full variable domain reads GAGVSQSPSNKVTEKGKDVELRCDPISGHTALYWYRQSLGQGLEFLIYFQGNSAPDKSGLPSDRFSAERTGGSVSTLTIQRTQQEDSAVYLCASSLRSAGNTEAFFGQGTRLTVV.